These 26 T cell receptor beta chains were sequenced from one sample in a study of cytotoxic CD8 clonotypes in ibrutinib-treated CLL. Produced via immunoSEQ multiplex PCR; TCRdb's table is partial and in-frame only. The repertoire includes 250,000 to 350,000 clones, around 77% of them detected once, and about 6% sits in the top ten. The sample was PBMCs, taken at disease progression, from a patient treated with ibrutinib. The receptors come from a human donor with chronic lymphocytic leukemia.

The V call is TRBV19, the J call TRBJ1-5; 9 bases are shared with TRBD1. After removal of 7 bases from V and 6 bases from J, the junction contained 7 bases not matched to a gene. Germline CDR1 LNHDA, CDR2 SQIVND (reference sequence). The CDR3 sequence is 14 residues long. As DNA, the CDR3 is TGTGCCAGTACCCCTGGACAGGGGAGTCAGCCCCAGCATTTT. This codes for CASTPGQGSQPQHF.

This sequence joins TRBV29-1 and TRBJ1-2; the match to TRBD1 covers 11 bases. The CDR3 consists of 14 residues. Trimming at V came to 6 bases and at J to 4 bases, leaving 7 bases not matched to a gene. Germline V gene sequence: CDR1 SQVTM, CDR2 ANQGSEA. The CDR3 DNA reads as TGCAGCGTGAGTAGGACAGGGGGCGGCTATGGCTACACCTTC. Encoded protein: CSVSRTGGGYGYTF.

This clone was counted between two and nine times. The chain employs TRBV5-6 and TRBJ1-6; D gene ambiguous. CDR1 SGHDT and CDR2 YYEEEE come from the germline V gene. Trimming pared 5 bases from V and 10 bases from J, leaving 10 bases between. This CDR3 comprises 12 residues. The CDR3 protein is CASREGGSPLHF. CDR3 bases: TGTGCCAGCAGGGAGGGTGGATCACCCCTCCACTTT.

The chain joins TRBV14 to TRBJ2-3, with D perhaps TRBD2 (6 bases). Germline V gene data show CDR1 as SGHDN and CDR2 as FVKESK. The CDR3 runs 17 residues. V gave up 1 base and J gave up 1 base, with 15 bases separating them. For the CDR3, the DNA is TGTGCCAGCAGCCAAGTCGGTCGAGCGGGCGGCACAGATACGCAGTATTTT. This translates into CASSQVGRAGGTDTQYF.

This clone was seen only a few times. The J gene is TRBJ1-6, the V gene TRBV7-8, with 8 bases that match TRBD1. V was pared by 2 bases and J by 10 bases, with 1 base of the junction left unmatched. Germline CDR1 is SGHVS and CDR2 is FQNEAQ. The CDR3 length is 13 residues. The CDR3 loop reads CASSLPGGSPLHF. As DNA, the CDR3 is TGTGCCAGCAGCTTACCAGGGGGCTCACCCCTCCACTTT. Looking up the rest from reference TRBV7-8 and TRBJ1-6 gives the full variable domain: GAGVSQSPRYKVAKRGQDVALRCDPISGHVSLFWYQQALGQGPEFLTYFQNEAQLDKSGLPSDRFFAERPEGSVSTLKIQRTQQEDSAVYLCASSLPGGSPLHFGNGTRLTVT.

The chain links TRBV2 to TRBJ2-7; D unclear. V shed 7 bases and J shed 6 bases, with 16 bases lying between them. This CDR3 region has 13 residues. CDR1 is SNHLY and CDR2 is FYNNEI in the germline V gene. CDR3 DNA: TGTGCCAGCACCAACCTTGAGTTATTCGAGCAGTACTTC. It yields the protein CASTNLELFEQYF.

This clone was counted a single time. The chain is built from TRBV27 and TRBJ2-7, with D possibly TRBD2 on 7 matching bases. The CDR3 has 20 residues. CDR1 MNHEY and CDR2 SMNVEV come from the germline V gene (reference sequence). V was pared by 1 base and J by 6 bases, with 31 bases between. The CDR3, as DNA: TGTGCCAGCAGTTTATTATTAACCCAACGTTGGGACCACAGGGAGGGCGAGCAGTACTTC. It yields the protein CASSLLLTQRWDHREGEQYF.

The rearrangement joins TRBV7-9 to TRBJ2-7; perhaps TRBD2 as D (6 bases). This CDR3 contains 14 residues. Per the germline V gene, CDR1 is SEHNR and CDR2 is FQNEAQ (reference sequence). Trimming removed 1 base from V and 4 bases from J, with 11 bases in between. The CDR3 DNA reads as TGTGCCAGCAGCTTAGTAGCGGAAGGATACGAGCAGTACTTC. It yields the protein CASSLVAEGYEQYF.

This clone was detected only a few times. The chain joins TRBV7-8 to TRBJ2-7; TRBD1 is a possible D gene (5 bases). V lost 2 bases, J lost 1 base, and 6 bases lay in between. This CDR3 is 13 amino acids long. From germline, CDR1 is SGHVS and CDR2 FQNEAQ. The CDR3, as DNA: TGTGCCAGCAGCTTACGACAGTCCTACGAGCAGTACTTC. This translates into CASSLRQSYEQYF.

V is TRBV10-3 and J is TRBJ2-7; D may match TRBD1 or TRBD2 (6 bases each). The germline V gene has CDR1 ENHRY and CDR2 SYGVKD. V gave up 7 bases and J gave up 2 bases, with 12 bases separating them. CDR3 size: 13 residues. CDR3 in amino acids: CAITAGGAYEQYF. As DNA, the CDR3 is TGTGCCATCACTGCCGGGGGCGCCTACGAGCAGTACTTC.

CDR3: CASSSRQFNYGYTF. CDR3 nucleotide sequence: TGTGCCAGCAGTTCAAGGCAGTTTAACTATGGCTACACCTTC. The gene calls are TRBV27 and TRBJ1-2; D remains unclear. Germline V gene sequence: CDR1 MNHEY, CDR2 SMNVEV (reference sequence). Trimming removed 4 bases at V and 1 base at J, with 10 bases between. This CDR3 is 14 amino acids long.

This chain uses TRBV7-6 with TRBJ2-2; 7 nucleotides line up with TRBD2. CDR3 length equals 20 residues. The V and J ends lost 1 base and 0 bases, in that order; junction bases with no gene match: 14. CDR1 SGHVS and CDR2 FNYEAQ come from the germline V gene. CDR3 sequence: CASSLGSAWEGLANTGELFF. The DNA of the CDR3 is TGTGCCAGCAGCTTAGGGTCTGCTTGGGAGGGCCTCGCGAACACCGGGGAGCTGTTTTTT.

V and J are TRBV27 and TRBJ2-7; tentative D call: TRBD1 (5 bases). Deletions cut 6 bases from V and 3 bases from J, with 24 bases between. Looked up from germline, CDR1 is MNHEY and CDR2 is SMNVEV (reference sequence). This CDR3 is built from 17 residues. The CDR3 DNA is TGTGCCAGCAGCCCTACCCAGGGAATCTTATACTTCTACGAGCAGTACTTC. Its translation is CASSPTQGILYFYEQYF.

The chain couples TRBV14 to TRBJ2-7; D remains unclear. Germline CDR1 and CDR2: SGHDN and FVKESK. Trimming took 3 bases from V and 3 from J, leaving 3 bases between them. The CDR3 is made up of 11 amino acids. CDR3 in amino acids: CASSHSYEQYF. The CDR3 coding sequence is TGTGCCAGCAGCCACAGCTACGAGCAGTACTTC. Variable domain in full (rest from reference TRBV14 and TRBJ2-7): EAGVTQFPSHSVIEKGQTVTLRCDPISGHDNLYWYRRVMGKEIKFLLHFVKESKQDESGMPNNRFLAERTGGTYSTLKVQPAELEDSGVYFCASSHSYEQYFGPGTRLTVT.

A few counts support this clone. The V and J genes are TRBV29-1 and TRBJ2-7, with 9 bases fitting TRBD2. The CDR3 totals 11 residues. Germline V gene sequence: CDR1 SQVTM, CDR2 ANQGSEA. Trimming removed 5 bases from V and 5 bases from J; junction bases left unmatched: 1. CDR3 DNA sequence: TGCAGCGTTCGACTAGCGGACGAGCAGTACTTC. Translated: CSVRLADEQYF.

The CDR3 sequence: CASSYWGGSGKDEQFF. CDR3 DNA: TGTGCCAGCAGTTACTGGGGAGGTAGCGGGAAGGATGAGCAGTTCTTC. The V and J genes are TRBV6-5 and TRBJ2-1; 8 nucleotides align to TRBD2. V was clipped by 1 base and J by 8 bases; unmatched bases: 10. The CDR3 has 16 residues. Germline lookup yields CDR1 MNHEY and CDR2 SVGAGI.

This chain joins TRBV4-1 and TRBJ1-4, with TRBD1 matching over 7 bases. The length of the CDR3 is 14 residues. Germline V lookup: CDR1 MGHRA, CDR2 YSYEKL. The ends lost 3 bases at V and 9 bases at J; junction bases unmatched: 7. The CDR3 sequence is CASSHRNRGQKLFF. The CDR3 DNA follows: TGCGCCAGCAGCCATCGCAACAGGGGACAAAAACTGTTTTTT.

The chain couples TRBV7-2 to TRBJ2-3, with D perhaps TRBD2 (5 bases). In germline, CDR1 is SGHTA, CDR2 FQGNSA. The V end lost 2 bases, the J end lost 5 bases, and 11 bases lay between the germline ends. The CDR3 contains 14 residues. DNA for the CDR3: TGTGCCAGCAGCTTACTAGCTTTGGGAGATACGCAGTATTTT. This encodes CASSLLALGDTQYF.

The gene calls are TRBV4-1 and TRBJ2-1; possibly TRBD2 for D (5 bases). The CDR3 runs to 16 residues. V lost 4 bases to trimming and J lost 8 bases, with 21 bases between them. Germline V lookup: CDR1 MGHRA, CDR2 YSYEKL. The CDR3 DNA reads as TGCGCCAGCAGCCCTGGCGGGCCTCAAACCCCGGATGAGCAGTTCTTC. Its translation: CASSPGGPQTPDEQFF.

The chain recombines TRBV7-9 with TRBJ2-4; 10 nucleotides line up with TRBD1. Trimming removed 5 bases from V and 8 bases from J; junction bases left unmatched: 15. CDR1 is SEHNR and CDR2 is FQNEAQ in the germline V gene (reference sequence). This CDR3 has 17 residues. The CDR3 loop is CASSTSGTGARGYIQYF. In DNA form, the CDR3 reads TGTGCCAGCAGCACCTCCGGGACAGGGGCCCGAGGTTACATTCAGTACTTC.

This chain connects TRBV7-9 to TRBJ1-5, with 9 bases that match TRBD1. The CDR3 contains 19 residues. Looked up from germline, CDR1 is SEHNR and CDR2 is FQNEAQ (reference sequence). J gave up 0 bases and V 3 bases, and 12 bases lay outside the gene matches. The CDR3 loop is CASSFAQGAGGLSNQPQHF. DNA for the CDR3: TGTGCCAGCAGCTTCGCACAGGGGGCAGGGGGTCTTAGCAATCAGCCCCAGCATTTT.

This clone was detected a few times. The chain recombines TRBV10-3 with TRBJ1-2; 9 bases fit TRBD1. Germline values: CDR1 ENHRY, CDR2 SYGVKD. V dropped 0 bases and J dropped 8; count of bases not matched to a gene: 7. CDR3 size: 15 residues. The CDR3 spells CAISESGTGTGGYTF. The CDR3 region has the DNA TGTGCCATCAGTGAGTCGGGGACAGGGACTGGCGGCTACACCTTC.

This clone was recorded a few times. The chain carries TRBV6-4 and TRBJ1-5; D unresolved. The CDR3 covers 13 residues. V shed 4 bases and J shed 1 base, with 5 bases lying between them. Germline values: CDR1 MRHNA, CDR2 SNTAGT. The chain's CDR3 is CASSVTSNQPQHF. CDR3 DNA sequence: TGTGCCAGCAGTGTCACCAGCAATCAGCCCCAGCATTTT.

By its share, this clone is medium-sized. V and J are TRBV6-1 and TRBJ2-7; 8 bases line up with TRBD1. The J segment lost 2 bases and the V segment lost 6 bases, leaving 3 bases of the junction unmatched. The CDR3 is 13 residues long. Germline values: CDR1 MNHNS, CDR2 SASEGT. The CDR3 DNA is TGTGCCAGCAGAAACAGGGGGACCTACGAGCAGTACTTC. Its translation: CASRNRGTYEQYF.

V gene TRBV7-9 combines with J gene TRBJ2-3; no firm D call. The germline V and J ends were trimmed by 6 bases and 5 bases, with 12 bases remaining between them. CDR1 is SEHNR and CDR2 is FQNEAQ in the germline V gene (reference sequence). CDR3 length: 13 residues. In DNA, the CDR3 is TGTGCCAGCAGTCGGGTTTTGGAAGATACGCAGTATTTT. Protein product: CASSRVLEDTQYF.

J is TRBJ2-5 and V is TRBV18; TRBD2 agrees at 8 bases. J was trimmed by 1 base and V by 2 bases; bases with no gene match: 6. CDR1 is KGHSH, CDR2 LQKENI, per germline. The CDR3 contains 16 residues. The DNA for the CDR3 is TGTGCCAGCTCACCAAGGGAGGCGGGAGGCCAAGAGACCCAGTACTTC. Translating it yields CASSPREAGGQETQYF. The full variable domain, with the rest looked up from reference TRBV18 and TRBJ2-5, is NAGVMQNPRHLVRRRGQEARLRCSPMKGHSHVYWYRQLPEEGLKFMVYLQKENIIDESGMPKERFSAEFPKEGPSILRIQQVVRGDSAAYFCASSPREAGGQETQYFGPGTRLLVL.